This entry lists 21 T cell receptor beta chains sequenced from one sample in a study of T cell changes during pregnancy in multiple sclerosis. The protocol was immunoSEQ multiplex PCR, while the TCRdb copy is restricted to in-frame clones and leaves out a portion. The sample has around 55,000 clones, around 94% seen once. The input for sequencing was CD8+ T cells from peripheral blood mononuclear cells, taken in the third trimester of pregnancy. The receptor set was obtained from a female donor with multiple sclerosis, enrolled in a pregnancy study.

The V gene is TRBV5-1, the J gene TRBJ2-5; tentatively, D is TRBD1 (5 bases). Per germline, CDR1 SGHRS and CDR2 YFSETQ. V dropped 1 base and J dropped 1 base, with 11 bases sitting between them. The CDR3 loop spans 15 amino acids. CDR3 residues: CASSLRAGIQETQYF. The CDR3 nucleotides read TGCGCCAGCAGCTTGAGGGCAGGGATCCAAGAGACCCAGTACTTC.

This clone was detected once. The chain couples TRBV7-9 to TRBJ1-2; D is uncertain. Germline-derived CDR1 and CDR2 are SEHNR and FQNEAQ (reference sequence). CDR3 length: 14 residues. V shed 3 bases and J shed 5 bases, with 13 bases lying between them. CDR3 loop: CASSFLEGPYGYTF. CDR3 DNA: TGTGCCAGCAGCTTTTTGGAGGGCCCATATGGCTACACCTTC.

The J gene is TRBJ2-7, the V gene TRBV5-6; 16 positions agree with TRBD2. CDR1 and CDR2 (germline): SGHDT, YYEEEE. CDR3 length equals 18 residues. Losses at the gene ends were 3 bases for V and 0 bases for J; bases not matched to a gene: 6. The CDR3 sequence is CASSSGTSGRAPSYEQYF. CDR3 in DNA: TGTGCCAGCAGCTCGGGGACTAGCGGGAGGGCCCCCTCCTACGAGCAGTACTTC.

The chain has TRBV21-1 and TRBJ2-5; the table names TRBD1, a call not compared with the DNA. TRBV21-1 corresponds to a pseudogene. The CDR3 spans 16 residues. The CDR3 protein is CASSITGPWLGETQYF. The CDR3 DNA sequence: TGTGCCAGCAGCATAACAGGGCCATGGCTGGGAGAGACCCAGTACTTC.

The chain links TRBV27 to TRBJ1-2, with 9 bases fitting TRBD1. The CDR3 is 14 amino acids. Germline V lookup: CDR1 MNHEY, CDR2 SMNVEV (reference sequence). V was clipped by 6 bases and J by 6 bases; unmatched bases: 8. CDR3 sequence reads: CASRPNDRGDGYTF. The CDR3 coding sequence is TGTGCCAGCAGACCAAACGACAGGGGGGATGGCTACACCTTC.

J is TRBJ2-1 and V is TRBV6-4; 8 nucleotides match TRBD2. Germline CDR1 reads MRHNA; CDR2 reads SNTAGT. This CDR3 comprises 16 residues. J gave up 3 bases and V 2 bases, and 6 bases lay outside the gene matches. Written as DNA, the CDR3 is TGTGCCAGCAGTGACCTCTTTAGCGGGGACTACAATGAGCAGTTCTTC. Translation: CASSDLFSGDYNEQFF.

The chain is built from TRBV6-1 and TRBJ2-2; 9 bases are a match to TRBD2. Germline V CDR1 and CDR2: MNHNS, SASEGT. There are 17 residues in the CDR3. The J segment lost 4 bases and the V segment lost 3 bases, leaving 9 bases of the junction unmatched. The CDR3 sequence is CASSEGIRAGGTGELFF. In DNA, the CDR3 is TGTGCCAGCAGTGAGGGTATTCGAGCGGGGGGCACCGGGGAGCTGTTTTTT.

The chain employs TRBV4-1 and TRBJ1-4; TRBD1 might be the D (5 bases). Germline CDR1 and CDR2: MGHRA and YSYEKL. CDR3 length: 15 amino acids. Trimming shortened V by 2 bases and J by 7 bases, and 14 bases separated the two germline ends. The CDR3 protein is CASSQIMVTGEKLFF. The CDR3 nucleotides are TGCGCCAGCAGCCAAATTATGGTAACAGGTGAAAAACTGTTTTTT.

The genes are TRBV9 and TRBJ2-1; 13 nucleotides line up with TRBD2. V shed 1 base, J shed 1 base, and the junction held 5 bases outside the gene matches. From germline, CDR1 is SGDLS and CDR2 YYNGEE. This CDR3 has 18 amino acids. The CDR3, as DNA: TGTGCCAGCAGCGTAACTAGCGGGAGGGCTTTGTCCTACAATGAGCAGTTCTTC. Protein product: CASSVTSGRALSYNEQFF.

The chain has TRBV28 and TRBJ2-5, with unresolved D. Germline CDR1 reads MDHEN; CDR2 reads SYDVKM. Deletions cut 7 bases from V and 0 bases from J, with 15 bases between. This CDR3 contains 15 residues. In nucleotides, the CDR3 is TGTGCCAGCACCCTGACTTTTGGGTACCAAGAGACCCAGTACTTC. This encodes CASTLTFGYQETQYF.

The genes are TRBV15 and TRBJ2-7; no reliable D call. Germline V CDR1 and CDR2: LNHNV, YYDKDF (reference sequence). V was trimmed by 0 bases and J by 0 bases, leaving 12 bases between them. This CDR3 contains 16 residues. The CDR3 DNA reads TGTGCCACCAGCAGAGAGGTCGTCACAGACTCCTACGAGCAGTACTTC. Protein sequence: CATSREVVTDSYEQYF.

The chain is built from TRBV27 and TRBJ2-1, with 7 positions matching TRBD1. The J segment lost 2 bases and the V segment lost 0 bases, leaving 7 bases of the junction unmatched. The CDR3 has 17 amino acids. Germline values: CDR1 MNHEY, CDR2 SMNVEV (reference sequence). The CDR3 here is CASSLSGGWNTYNEQFF. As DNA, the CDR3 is TGTGCCAGCAGTTTATCAGGGGGCTGGAATACCTACAATGAGCAGTTCTTC.

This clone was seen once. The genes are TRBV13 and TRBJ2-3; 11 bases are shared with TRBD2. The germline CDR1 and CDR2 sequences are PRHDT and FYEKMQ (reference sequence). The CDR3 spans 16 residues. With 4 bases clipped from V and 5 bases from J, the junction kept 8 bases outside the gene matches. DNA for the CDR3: TGTGCCAGCAGCTCCCTTAGCGGGAGGGTTAAAGATACGCAGTATTTT. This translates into CASSSLSGRVKDTQYF.

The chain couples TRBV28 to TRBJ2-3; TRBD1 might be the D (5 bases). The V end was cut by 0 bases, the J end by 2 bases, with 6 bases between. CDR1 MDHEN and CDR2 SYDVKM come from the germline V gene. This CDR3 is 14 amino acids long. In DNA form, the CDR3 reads TGTGCCAGCAGTTTATGGACAGCCACAGATACGCAGTATTTT. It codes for CASSLWTATDTQYF.

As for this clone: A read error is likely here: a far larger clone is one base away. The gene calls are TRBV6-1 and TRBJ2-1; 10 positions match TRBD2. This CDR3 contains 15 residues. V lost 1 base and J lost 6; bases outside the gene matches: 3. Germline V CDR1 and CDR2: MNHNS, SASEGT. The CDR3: CASSEGASGSNEQFF. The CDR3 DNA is TGTGCCAGCAGTGAAGGGGCTAGCGGGAGCAATGAGCAGTTCTTC.

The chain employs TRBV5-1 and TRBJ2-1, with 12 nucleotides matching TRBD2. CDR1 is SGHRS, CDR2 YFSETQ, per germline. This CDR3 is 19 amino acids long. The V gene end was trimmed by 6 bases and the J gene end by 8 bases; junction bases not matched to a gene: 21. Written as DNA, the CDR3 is TGCGCCAGCAACTTTGGACTAGCGGGATTAAAACCTCCGGAGGATGAGCAGTTCTTC. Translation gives CASNFGLAGLKPPEDEQFF.

The CDR3 bases are TGTGCCAGCAGCTTTACTAGCGGCCAAGAGACCCAGTACTTC. It specifies CASSFTSGQETQYF. V gene TRBV7-8 combines with J gene TRBJ2-5, with TRBD2 matching over 8 bases. CDR1 and CDR2 (germline): SGHVS, FQNEAQ. The CDR3 loop spans 14 amino acids. V lost 3 bases and J lost 1; bases outside the gene matches: 1.

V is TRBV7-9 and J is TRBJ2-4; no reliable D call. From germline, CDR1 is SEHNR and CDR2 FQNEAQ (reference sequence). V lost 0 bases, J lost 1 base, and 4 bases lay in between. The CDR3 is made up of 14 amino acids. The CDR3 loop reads CASSLARAKNIQYF. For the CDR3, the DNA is TGTGCCAGCAGCTTAGCCAGGGCCAAAAACATTCAGTACTTC. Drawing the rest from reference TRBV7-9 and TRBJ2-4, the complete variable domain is DTGVSQNPRHKITKRGQNVTFRCDPISEHNRLYWYRQTLGQGPEFLTYFQNEAQLEKSRLLSDRFSAERPKGSFSTLEIQRTEQGDSAMYLCASSLARAKNIQYFGAGTRLSVL.

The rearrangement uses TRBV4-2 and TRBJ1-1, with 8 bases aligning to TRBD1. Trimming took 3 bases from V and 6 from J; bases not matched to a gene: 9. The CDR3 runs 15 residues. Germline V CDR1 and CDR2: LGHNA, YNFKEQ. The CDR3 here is CASSQRAPGGSEAFF. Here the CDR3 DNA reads TGTGCCAGCAGCCAGAGGGCCCCAGGGGGCTCTGAAGCTTTCTTT.

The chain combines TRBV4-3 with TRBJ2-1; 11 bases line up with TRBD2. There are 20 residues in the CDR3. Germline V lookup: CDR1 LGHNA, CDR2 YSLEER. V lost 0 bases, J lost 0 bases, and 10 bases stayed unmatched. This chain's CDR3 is CASSQDGLAGGSDSYNEQFF. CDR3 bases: TGCGCCAGCAGCCAAGATGGGCTAGCGGGAGGTTCGGACTCCTACAATGAGCAGTTCTTC.

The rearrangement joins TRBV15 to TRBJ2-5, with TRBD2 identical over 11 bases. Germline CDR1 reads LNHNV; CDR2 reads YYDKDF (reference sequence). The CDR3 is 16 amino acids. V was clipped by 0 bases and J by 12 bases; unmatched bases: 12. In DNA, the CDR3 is TGTGCCACCAGCAGAGAGGGGCTCGTAGCGGGAGGGCTGAAGTACTTC. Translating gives CATSREGLVAGGLKYF.